These T cell receptor beta chains were read from a single sample in a study of blood T cell repertoires in COVID-19. Profiling relied on immunoSEQ multiplex PCR, and the TCRdb table lists in-frame clones only, not all of them. The sample comprises 220,000 or so clones, 75% to 85% of which are singletons, and 7% to 10% rests with the top ten. Sequenced input: peripheral blood. The receptors were gathered from a woman older than 75 with COVID-19, enrolled during active disease. The CDR3 runs from the conserved cysteine through the conserved F or W. A D gene is named only where the DNA matches it firmly. Clone size is shown for a subset of rows, as once, few, many or a class of expanded clone.

TRBJ1-2 | . | TRBV7-2 | TRBD1 | CASSLAKQGANYGYTF | TGTGCCAGCAGCTTAGCAAAACAGGGGGCGAACTATGGCTACACCTTC
TRBJ2-2 | . | TRBV30 | . | CAWRGAGTGELFF | TGTGCCTGGAGAGGGGCGGGGACCGGGGAGCTGTTTTTT
TRBJ2-1 | . | TRBV7-2 | TRBD2 | CASSLGSGTTYNEQFF | TGTGCCAGCAGCTTAGGGTCGGGGACTACCTACAATGAGCAGTTCTTC
TRBJ2-7 | once | TRBV24-1 | TRBD2 | CATSDSSGRTLGGQYF | TGTGCCACCAGTGATTCCAGCGGGAGGACCTTGGGGGGGCAGTACTTC
TRBJ2-4 | . | TRBV10-3 | . | CAISELKGLRKGVKNIQYF | TGTGCCATCAGTGAGTTGAAGGGCCTCCGAAAAGGGGTCAAAAACATTCAGTACTTC
TRBJ2-2 | . | TRBV9 | TRBD1 | CASSVEGTGFGELFF | TGTGCCAGCAGCGTAGAAGGGACAGGGTTCGGGGAGCTGTTTTTT
TRBJ1-1 | . | TRBV19 | TRBD1 | CASSRQGNTEAFF | TGTGCCAGTAGTCGACAGGGAAACACTGAAGCTTTCTTT
TRBJ2-3 | . | TRBV6-1 | TRBD2 | CASRSAGATDTQYF | TGTGCCAGCAGGTCAGCGGGAGCAACAGATACGCAGTATTTT
TRBJ1-1 | . | TRBV7-8 | . | CASRMNRENTEAFF | TGTGCCAGCAGAATGAATAGAGAGAACACTGAAGCTTTCTTT
TRBJ1-3 | . | TRBV18 | . | CASSPPNQGYGNTIYF | TGTGCCAGCTCACCACCGAATCAGGGATATGGAAACACCATATATTTT
TRBJ1-3 | . | TRBV2 | . | CASKGSTSTGTGNTIYF | TGTGCCAGCAAGGGCTCGACCTCGACCGGGACTGGAAACACCATATATTTT
TRBJ1-4 | . | TRBV6-2/TRBV6-3 | . | CASSYLVPRDTANEKLFF | TGTGCCAGCAGTTACCTCGTACCTCGAGATACCGCGAATGAAAAACTGTTTTTT
TRBJ2-1 | . | TRBV9 | TRBD2 | CASSVVTSGDEQFF | TGTGCCAGCAGCGTGGTGACTAGCGGGGATGAGCAGTTCTTC
TRBJ2-7 | . | TRBV11-1 | . | CASSPLGRSYEQYF | TGTGCCAGCAGCCCCCTCGGTCGATCCTACGAGCAGTACTTC
TRBJ2-7 | . | TRBV5-1 | . | CASTPTPPVREQYF | TGCGCCAGCACTCCGACTCCGCCGGTGAGGGAGCAGTACTTC
TRBJ1-2 | . | TRBV5-1 | . | CASSSGQRTINYTF | TGCGCCAGCAGCAGTGGACAGCGAACTATTAACTACACCTTC
TRBJ2-2 | . | TRBV29-1 | . | CSVAGSRGVTGELFF | TGCAGCGTGGCCGGGAGTAGAGGGGTCACCGGGGAGCTGTTTTTT
TRBJ2-7 | few | TRBV3-1/TRBV3-2 | . | CASSLTYTSYEQYF | TGTGCCAGCAGCTTAACGTATACTTCCTACGAGCAGTACTTC
TRBJ1-4 | . | TRBV5-1 | TRBD1 | CASSSTGGVEKLFF | TGCGCCAGCAGCTCGACAGGGGGCGTTGAAAAACTGTTTTTT
TRBJ2-7 | . | TRBV18 | TRBD1 | CASSPLIGTGLGEQYF | TGTGCCAGCTCACCACTTATTGGGACAGGGCTGGGGGAGCAGTACTTC
TRBJ1-1 | . | TRBV2 | TRBD1 | CASSGDSLGNTEAFF | TGTGCCAGCAGTGGGGACAGTTTAGGGAACACTGAAGCTTTCTTT
TRBJ2-3 | . | TRBV7-9 | TRBD2 | CASSLWTSGSTDTQYF | TGTGCCAGCAGCCTGTGGACTAGCGGGAGCACAGATACGCAGTATTTT
TRBJ2-7 | . | TRBV19 | TRBD2 | CASSLDLAGGQYEQYF | TGTGCCAGTAGTTTGGACTTAGCGGGAGGGCAGTACGAGCAGTACTTC
TRBJ1-6 | . | TRBV28 | TRBD1 | CASRGGTGLSPLHF | TGTGCCAGCAGGGGGGGGACAGGTCTTTCACCCCTCCACTTT
TRBJ2-3 | . | TRBV10-2 | . | CASSEWDKGLESTDTQYF | TGCGCCAGCAGTGAGTGGGACAAGGGATTAGAGAGCACAGATACGCAGTATTTT
TRBJ1-3 | . | TRBV2 | TRBD1 | CASSENNRGHTIYF | TGTGCCAGCAGTGAAAATAACAGGGGCCACACCATATATTTT
TRBJ2-3 | . | TRBV24-1 | TRBD2 | CATSDTSGSSTDTQYF | TGTGCCACCAGTGACACTAGCGGTTCTAGCACAGATACGCAGTATTTT
TRBJ1-1 | . | TRBV19 | . | CASKRGSELNTEAFF | TGTGCCAGTAAGAGGGGGTCCGAACTTAACACTGAAGCTTTCTTT
TRBJ1-1 | few | TRBV3-1/TRBV3-2 | . | CASSQDRGRGGTAFF | TGTGCCAGCAGCCAAGATCGGGGACGGGGAGGGACGGCTTTCTTT
TRBJ2-1 | . | TRBV3-1/TRBV3-2 | TRBD2 | CASSFTGGSSYNEQFF | TGTGCCAGCAGCTTCACGGGGGGAAGCTCCTACAATGAGCAGTTCTTC
TRBJ2-7 | . | TRBV27 | TRBD1 | CASSLGRGRLPYEQYF | TGTGCCAGCAGTTTAGGCAGGGGGCGGTTGCCCTACGAGCAGTACTTC